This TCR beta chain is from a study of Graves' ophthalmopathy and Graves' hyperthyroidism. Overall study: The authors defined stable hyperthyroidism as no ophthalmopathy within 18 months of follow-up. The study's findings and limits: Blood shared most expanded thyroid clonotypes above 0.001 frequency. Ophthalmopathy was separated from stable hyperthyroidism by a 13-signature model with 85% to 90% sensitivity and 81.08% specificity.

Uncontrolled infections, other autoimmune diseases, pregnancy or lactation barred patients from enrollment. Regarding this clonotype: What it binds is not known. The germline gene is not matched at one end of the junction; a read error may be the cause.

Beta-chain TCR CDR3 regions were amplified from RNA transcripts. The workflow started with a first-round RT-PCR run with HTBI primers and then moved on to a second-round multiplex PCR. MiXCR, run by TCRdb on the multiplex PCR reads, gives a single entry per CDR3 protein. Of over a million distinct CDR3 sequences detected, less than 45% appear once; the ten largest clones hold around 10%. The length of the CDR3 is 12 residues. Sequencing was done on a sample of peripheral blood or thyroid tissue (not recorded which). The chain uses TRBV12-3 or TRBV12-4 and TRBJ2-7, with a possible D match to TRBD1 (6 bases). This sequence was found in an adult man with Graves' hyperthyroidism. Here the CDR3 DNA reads TGTGCCAGCAGTTTAAACAGGGTCGAGCAGTGCTTC. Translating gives CASSLNRVEQCF.